The source of this T cell receptor beta chain is a study of blood T cell repertoires in COVID-19. Clones were read by immunoSEQ multiplex PCR, and TCRdb kept only the in-frame ones, dropping some. The sample contains approximately 91,000 clones, roughly 87% of which appear only once. CDR3 length: 15 residues. V lost 2 bases to trimming and J lost 4 bases; unmatched junction nucleotides: 7. The V gene's germline CDR1 is SGHVS and CDR2 FQNEAQ. The sequenced sample was peripheral blood. This sequence joins TRBV7-8 and TRBJ1-2; 7 positions agree with TRBD1. The TCR was taken from a man aged 65 to 79 with acute or convalescent COVID-19. CDR3 amino acids: CASSLNKGGGYGYTF. The CDR3 nucleotides read TGTGCCAGCAGCTTAAATAAAGGGGGCGGCTATGGCTACACCTTC.